This T cell receptor beta chain was identified in a study of CXCR3-negative and CXCR3-positive naive CD8 T cells. Via 5' RACE with UMI labels, TRB cDNA libraries were prepared. From the 5' RACE reads, TCRdb lists one entry per CDR3 protein and no DNA. The sample holds about 62,000 distinct CDR3 sequences. Germline-derived CDR1 and CDR2 are MGHDK and SYGVNS. The CDR3 spans 11 residues. Regarding the study as a whole: Diversity was high in both naive subsets and much lower in memory cells. It was found that naive subsets had comparable surface CD5, and TCR strength was inferred from TRB CDR3 properties.

Details on this clonotype: Its specificity is not known.

Naive CD8+ T cells showed a CD45RO-CCR7+CD27+CD95- phenotype. This clonotype was obtained from a human donor in good health. Some clones in this sample may be carry-over from other donors' samples. The sequencing sample was made of naive CXCR3- CD8+ T cells from blood. Subset noted: CD45RO-CCR7+CD27+CD95- naive CD8+ T cells lacking CXCR3 (TNR3-). V usage is TRBV25-1 and J usage is TRBJ1-2. The CDR3: CASSVQADYTF.